This TCR beta chain was sequenced for a study of cytomegalovirus exposure and HLA in healthy donors. Study-wide background: A previous analysis identified 117 million unique TCR beta sequences derived from 180 million or so T cells.

PCR was performed using 60 Vbeta and 13 Jbeta primers. Sequenced by immunoSEQ multiplex PCR; TCRdb stores in-frame clones only, minus some. The sample lists around 190,000 clones, 79% seen once, with 0.69% in the top ten. Study observations and caveats: Later on, an analysis tied 18,000 or so TCR beta sequences to HLA alleles at 0.05 false discovery rate. Follow-up analysis later connected one missense variant in DCLRE1C with trimming of TCR beta V- and J-genes. Reportedly, diagnosis of cytomegalovirus status by the classifier showed high specificity and sensitivity.

In germline, CDR1 is SGDLS, CDR2 YYNGEE. The CDR3 has 17 amino acids. V shed 0 bases and J 1 base; nucleotides not matched to a gene: 4. This clone showed up just once. The antigen is undetermined. This TCR was recovered from a woman between 40 and 50 years old in good health and CMV-seronegative. The V call is TRBV9, the J call TRBJ1-3; the match to TRBD1 covers 10 bases. Sequencing was done on a sample of PBMCs. CDR3 nucleotides: TGTGCCAGCAGCGTAGTCGGGACAGGGGTATCTGGAAACACCATATATTTT. This gives the protein CASSVVGTGVSGNTIYF.